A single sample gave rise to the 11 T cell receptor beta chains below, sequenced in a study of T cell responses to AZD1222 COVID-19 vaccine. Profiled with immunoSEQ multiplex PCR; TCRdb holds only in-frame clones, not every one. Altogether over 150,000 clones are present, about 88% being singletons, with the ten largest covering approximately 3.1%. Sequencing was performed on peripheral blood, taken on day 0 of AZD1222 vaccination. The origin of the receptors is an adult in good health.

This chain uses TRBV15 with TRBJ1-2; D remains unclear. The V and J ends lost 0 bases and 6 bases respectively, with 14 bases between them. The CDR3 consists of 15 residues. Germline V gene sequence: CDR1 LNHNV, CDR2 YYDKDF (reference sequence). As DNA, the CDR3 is TGTGCCACCAGCAGAGAAGTTGGCCAGGTGAATGGCTACACCTTC. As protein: CATSREVGQVNGYTF. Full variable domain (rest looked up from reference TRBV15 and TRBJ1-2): DAMVIQNPRYQVTQFGKPVTLSCSQTLNHNVMYWYQQKSSQAPKLLFHYYDKDFNNEADTPDNFQSRRPNTSFCFLDIRSPGLGDTAMYLCATSREVGQVNGYTFGSGTRLTVV.

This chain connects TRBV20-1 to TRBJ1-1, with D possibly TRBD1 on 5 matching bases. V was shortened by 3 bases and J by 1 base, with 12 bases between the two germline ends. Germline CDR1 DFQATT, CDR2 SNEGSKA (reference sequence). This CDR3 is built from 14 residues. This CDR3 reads CSASRGTGNTEAFF. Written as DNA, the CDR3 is TGCAGTGCTAGTCGGGGGACGGGGAACACTGAAGCTTTCTTT.

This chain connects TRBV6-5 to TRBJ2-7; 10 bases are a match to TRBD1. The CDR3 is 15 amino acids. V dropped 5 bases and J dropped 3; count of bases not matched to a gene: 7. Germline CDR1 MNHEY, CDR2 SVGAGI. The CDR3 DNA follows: TGTGCCAGCAGTCCCGCCGGGACAGGGGACTACGAGCAGTACTTC. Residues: CASSPAGTGDYEQYF.

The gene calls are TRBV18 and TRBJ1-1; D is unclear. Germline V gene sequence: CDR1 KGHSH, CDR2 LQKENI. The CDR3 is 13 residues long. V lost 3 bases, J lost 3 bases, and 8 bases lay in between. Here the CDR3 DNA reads TGTGCCAGCTCACCTATAAGGGACACTGAAGCTTTCTTT. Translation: CASSPIRDTEAFF.

CDR3 sequence reads: CASSIVEGPNTGELFF. The CDR3 nucleotides read TGTGCCAGTAGTATAGTGGAGGGCCCGAACACCGGGGAGCTGTTTTTT. The genes are TRBV19 and TRBJ2-2; a possible D gene is TRBD2 (6 bases). The CDR3 has 16 residues. Per the germline V gene, CDR1 is LNHDA and CDR2 is SQIVND (reference sequence). Deletions cut 1 base from V and 0 bases from J, with 9 bases between.

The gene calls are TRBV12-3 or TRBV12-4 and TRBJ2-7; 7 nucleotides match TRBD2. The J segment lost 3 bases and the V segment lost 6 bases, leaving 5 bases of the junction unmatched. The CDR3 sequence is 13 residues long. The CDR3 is CASSLREVYEQYF. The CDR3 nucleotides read TGTGCCAGCAGCCTTCGGGAGGTCTACGAGCAGTACTTC.

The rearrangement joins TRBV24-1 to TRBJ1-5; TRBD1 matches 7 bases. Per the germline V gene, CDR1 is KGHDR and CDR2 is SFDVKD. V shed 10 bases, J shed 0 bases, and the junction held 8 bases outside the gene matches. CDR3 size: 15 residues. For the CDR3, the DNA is TGTGCCACGCTCGGGACAGATCTTAGCAATCAGCCCCAGCATTTT. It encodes CATLGTDLSNQPQHF.

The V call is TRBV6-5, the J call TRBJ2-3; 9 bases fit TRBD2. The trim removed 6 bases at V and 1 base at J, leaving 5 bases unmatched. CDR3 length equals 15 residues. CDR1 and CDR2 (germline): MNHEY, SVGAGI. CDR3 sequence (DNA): TGTGCCAGCAGCGTGACTAGCGGAGGCACAGATACGCAGTATTTT. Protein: CASSVTSGGTDTQYF.

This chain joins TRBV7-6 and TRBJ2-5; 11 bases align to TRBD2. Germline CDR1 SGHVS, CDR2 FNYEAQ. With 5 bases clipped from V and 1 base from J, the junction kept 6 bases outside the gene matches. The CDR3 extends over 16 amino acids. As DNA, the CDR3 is TGTGCCAGCAGCCCCGGACTAGCGGGTACCCAAGAGACCCAGTACTTC. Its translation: CASSPGLAGTQETQYF.

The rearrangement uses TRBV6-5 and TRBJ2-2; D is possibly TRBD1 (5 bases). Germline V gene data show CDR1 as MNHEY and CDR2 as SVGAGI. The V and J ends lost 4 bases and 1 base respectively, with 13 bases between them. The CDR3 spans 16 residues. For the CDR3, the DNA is TGTGCCAGCAGTTCCGACAGCTTCAGGAACACCGGGGAGCTGTTTTTT. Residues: CASSSDSFRNTGELFF.

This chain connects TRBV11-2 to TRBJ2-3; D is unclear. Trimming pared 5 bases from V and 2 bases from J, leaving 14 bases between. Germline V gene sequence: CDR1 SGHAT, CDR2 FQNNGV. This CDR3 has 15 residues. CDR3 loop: CASSPQPPNTDTQYF. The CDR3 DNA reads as TGTGCCAGCAGCCCCCAGCCCCCAAACACAGATACGCAGTATTTT.